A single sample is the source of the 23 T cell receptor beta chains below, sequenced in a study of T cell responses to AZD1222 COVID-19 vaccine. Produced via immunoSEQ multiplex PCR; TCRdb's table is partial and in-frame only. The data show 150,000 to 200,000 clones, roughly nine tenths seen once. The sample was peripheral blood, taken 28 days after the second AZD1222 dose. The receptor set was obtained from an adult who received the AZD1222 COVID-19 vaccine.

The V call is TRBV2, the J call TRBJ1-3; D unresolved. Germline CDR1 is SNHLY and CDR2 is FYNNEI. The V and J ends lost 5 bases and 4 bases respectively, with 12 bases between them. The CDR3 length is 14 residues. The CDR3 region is CASSRGEPGNTIYF. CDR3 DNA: TGTGCCAGCAGTCGCGGGGAACCCGGAAACACCATATATTTT.

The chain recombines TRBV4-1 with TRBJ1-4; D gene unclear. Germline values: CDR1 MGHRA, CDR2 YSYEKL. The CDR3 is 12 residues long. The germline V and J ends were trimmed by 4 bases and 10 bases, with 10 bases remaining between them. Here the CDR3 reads CASSRPVGKLFF. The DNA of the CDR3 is TGCGCCAGCAGCCGTCCTGTGGGAAAACTGTTTTTT.

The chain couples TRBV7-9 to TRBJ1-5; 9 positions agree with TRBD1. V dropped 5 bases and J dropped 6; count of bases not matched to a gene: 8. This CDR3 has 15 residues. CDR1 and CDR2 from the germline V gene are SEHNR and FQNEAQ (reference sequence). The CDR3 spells CASSLTGGSGQPQHF. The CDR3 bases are TGTGCCAGCAGCCTCACAGGGGGCTCGGGTCAGCCCCAGCATTTT.

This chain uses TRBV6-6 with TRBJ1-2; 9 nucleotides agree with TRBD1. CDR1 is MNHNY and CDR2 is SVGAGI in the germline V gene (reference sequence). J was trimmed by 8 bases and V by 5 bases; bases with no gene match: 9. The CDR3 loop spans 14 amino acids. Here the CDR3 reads CASSATGTGKGYTF. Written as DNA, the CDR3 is TGTGCCAGCAGTGCGACCGGGACAGGGAAAGGCTACACCTTC.

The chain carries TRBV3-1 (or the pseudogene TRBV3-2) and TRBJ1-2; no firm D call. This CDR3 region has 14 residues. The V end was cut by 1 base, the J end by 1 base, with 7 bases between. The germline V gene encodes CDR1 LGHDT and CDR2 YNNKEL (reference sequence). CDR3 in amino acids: CASSQGGFNYGYTF. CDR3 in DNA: TGTGCCAGCAGCCAAGGGGGATTTAACTATGGCTACACCTTC.

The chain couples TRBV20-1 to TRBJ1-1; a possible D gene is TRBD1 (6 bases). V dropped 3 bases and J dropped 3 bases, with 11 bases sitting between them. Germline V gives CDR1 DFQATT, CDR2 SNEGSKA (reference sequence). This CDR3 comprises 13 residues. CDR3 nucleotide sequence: TGCAGTGCTAGTGGGGGGGGGCACACTGAAGCTTTCTTT. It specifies CSASGGGHTEAFF.

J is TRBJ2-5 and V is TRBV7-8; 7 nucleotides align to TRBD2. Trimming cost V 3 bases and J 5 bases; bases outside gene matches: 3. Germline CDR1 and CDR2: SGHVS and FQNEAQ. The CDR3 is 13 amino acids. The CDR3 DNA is TGTGCCAGCAGCTTTTGGGGAGGGGAGACCCAGTACTTC. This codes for CASSFWGGETQYF. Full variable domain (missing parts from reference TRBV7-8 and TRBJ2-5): GAGVSQSPRYKVAKRGQDVALRCDPISGHVSLFWYQQALGQGPEFLTYFQNEAQLDKSGLPSDRFFAERPEGSVSTLKIQRTQQEDSAVYLCASSFWGGETQYFGPGTRLLVL.

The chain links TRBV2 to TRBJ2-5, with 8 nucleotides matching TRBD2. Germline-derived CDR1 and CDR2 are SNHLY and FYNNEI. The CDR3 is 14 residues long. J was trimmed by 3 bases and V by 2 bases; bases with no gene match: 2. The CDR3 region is CASSELSGKETQYF. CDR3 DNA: TGTGCCAGCAGTGAACTTAGCGGGAAAGAGACCCAGTACTTC. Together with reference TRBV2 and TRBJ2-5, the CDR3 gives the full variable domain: EPEVTQTPSHQVTQMGQEVILRCVPISNHLYFYWYRQILGQKVEFLVSFYNNEISEKSEIFDDQFSVERPDGSNFTLKIRSTKLEDSAMYFCASSELSGKETQYFGPGTRLLVL.

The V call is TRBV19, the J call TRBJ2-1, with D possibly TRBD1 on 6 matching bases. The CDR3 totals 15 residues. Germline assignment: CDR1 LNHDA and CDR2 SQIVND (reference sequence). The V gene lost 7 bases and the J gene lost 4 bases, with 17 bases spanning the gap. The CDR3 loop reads CASTIGGGWYNEQFF. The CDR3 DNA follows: TGTGCCAGTACCATCGGTGGGGGCTGGTACAATGAGCAGTTCTTC.

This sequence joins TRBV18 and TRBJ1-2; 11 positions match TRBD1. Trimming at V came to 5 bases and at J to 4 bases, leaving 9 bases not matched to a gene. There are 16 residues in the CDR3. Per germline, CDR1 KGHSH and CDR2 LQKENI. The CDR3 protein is CASSDGTGGSSYGYTF. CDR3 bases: TGTGCCAGCTCAGACGGGACAGGGGGAAGTAGCTATGGCTACACCTTC.

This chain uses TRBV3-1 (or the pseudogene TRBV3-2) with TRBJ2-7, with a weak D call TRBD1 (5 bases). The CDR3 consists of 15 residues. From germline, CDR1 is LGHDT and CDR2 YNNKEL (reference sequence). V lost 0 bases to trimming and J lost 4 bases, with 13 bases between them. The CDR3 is CASSQDLGQRYEQYF. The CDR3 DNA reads TGTGCCAGCAGCCAAGATCTGGGGCAGAGATACGAGCAGTACTTC.

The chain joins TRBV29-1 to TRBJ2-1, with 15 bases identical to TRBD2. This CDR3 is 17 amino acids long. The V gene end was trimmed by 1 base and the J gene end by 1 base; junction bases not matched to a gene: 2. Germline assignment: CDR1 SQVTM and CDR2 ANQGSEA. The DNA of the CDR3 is TGCAGCGTTGAAGGGACTAGCGGGAGGGCTTCCTACAATGAGCAGTTCTTC. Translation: CSVEGTSGRASYNEQFF.

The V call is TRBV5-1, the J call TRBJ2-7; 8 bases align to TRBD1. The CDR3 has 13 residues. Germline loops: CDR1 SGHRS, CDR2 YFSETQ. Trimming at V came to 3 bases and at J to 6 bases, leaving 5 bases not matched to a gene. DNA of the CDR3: TGCGCCAGCAGCTATACAGGGGGTGGCGAGCAGTACTTC. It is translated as CASSYTGGGEQYF.

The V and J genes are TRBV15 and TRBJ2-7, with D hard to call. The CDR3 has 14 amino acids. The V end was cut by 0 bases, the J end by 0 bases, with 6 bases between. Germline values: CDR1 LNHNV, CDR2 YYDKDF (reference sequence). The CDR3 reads CATSRDRTSYEQYF. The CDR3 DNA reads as TGTGCCACCAGCAGAGATCGGACCTCCTACGAGCAGTACTTC. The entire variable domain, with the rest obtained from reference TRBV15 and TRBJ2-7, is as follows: DAMVIQNPRYQVTQFGKPVTLSCSQTLNHNVMYWYQQKSSQAPKLLFHYYDKDFNNEADTPDNFQSRRPNTSFCFLDIRSPGLGDTAMYLCATSRDRTSYEQYFGPGTRLTVT.

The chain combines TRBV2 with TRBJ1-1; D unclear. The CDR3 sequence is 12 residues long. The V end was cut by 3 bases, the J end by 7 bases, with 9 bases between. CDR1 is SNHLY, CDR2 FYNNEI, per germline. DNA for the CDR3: TGTGCCAGCAGTGACAGGAGGTTTGAAGCTTTCTTT. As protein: CASSDRRFEAFF.

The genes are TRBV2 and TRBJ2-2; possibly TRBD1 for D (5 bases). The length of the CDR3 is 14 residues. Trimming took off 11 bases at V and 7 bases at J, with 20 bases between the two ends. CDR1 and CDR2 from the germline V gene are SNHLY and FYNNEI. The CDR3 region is CAAGRTTQGGELFF. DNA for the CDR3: TGTGCCGCCGGAAGGACAACCCAAGGCGGGGAGCTGTTTTTT.

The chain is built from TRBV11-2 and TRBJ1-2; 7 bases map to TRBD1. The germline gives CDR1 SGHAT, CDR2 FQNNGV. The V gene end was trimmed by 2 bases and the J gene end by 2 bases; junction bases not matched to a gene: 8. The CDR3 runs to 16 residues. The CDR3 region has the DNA TGTGCCAGCAGCTTACACAGGGGAGGGGGGAACTATGGCTACACCTTC. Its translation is CASSLHRGGGNYGYTF.

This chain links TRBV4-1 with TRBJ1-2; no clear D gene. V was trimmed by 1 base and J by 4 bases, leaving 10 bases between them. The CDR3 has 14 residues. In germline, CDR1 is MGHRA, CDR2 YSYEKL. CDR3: CASSQASGRYGYTF. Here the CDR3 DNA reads TGCGCCAGCAGCCAAGCATCCGGCCGCTATGGCTACACCTTC.

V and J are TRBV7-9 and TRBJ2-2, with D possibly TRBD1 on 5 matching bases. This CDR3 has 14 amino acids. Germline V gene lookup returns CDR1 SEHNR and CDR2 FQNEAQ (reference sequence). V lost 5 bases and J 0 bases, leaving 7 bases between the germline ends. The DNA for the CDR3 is TGTGCCAGCAGCCAGGGTTCGAACACCGGGGAGCTGTTTTTT. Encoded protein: CASSQGSNTGELFF.

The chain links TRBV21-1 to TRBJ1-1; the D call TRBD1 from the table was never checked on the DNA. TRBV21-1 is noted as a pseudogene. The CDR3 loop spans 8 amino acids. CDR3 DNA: TGTGCCAGCATCAAAGCTTTCTTT. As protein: CASIKAFF.

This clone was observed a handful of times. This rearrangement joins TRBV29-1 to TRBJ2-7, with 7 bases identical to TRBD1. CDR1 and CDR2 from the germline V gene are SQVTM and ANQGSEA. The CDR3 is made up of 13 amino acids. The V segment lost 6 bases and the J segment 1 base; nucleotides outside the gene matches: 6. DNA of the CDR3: TGCAGCGTGAACAGGGGAAGTTCCTACGAGCAGTACTTC. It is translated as CSVNRGSSYEQYF.

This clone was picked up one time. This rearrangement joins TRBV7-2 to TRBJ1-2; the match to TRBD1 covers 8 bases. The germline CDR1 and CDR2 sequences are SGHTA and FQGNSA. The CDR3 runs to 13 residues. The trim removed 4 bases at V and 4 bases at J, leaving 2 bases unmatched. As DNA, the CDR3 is TGTGCCAGCAGCTCAGACAGGGGCTATGGCTACACCTTC. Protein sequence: CASSSDRGYGYTF.

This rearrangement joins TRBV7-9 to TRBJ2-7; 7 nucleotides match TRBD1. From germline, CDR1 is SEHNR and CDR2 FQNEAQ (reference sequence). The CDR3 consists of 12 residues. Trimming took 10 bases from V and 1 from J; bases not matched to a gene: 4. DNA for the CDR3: TGTGCCACCTCGGGACAGTCCTACGAGCAGTACTTC. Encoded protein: CATSGQSYEQYF.